The 5 T cell receptor beta chains in this list originate from one sample, sequenced in a study of cytomegalovirus exposure and HLA in healthy donors. This PCR relied on a set of 60 Vbeta primers and 13 Jbeta primers. The assay was immunoSEQ multiplex PCR, and TCRdb's table has in-frame clones only and misses some. The sample has more than 95,000 clones; more than 15% are singletons. Input material: PBMCs. These receptor sequences come from a female donor in good health and CMV-seropositive.

The chain carries TRBV5-1 and TRBJ1-1; D perhaps matches TRBD1 (5 bases). The V gene lost 4 bases and the J gene lost 2 bases, with 9 bases spanning the gap. Germline assignment: CDR1 SGHRS and CDR2 YFSETQ. The CDR3 contains 13 residues. The CDR3 DNA reads TGCGCCAGCAGCCTTCGGACAAACACTGAAGCTTTCTTT. It is translated as CASSLRTNTEAFF.

V and J are TRBV27 and TRBJ2-7; 10 nucleotides align to TRBD1. After removal of 6 bases from V and 2 bases from J, the junction contained 7 bases not matched to a gene. Germline V gene lookup returns CDR1 MNHEY and CDR2 SMNVEV (reference sequence). This CDR3 has 15 amino acids. DNA of the CDR3: TGTGCCAGCAGGGGGCGGGACAGGGGTACCTACGAGCAGTACTTC. Translated, it gives CASRGRDRGTYEQYF.

The genes are TRBV19 and TRBJ1-2, with a tentative D call TRBD1 (5 bases). CDR1 and CDR2 (germline): LNHDA, SQIVND (reference sequence). CDR3 length: 15 amino acids. Between the trimmed V and J ends, which lost 7 bases and 5 bases, there was a span of 20 bases. DNA of the CDR3: TGTGCCAGTACCCCGGTAGGGGCCTCAGGATATGGCTACACCTTC. It codes for CASTPVGASGYGYTF. Variable domain in full (rest from reference TRBV19 and TRBJ1-2): DGGITQSPKYLFRKEGQNVTLSCEQNLNHDAMYWYRQDPGQGLRLIYYSQIVNDFQKGDIAEGYSVSREKKESFPLTVTSAQKNPTAFYLCASTPVGASGYGYTFGSGTRLTVV.

V usage is TRBV7-2 and J usage is TRBJ2-7, with 12 bases identical to TRBD1. The V segment lost 4 bases and the J segment 5 bases; nucleotides outside the gene matches: 9. The CDR3 contains 16 residues. The V gene's germline CDR1 is SGHTA and CDR2 FQGNSA. The chain's CDR3 is CASSYLTGTGGHEQYF. CDR3 in DNA: TGTGCCAGCAGCTACTTAACCGGGACAGGGGGCCACGAGCAGTACTTC.

V gene TRBV30 combines with J gene TRBJ2-1; 10 bases align to TRBD2. There are 16 residues in the CDR3. Germline CDR1 reads GTSNPN; CDR2 reads SVGIG (reference sequence). The J segment lost 5 bases and the V segment lost 3 bases, leaving 10 bases of the junction unmatched. The CDR3 is CAWSQLAGRTNNEQFF. Here the CDR3 DNA reads TGTGCCTGGAGCCAACTAGCGGGAAGAACCAACAATGAGCAGTTCTTC.